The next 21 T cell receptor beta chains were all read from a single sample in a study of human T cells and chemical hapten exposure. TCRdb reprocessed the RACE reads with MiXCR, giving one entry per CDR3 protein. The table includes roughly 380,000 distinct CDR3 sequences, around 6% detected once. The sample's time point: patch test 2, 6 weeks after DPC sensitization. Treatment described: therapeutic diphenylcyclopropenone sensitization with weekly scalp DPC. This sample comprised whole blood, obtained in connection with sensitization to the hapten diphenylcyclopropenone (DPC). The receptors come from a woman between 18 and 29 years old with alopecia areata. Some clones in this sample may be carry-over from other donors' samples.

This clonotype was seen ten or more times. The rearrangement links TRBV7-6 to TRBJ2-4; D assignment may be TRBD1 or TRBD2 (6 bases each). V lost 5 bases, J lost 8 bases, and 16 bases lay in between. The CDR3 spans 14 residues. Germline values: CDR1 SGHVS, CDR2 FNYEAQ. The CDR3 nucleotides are TGTGCCAGCAGCACGGGGGCCAGGGCGGACATTCAGTACTTC. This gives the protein CASSTGARADIQYF.

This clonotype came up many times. Here the CDR3 reads CSVHFTGETDTQYF. The CDR3 DNA sequence: TGCAGCGTTCACTTTACAGGGGAAACAGATACGCAGTATTTT. This sequence joins TRBV29-1 and TRBJ2-3; TRBD1 matches at 7 bases. The germline V gene has CDR1 SQVTM and CDR2 ANQGSEA. The trim removed 5 bases at V and 3 bases at J, leaving 8 bases unmatched. The CDR3 loop spans 14 amino acids.

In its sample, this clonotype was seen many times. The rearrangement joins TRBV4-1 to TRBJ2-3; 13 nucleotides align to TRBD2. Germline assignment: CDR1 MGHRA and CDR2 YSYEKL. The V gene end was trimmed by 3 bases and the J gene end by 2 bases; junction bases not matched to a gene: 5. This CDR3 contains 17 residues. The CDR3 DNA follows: TGCGCCAGCAGCCAGGCCGGGACTAGCGGGGCCACAGATACGCAGTATTTT. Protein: CASSQAGTSGATDTQYF.

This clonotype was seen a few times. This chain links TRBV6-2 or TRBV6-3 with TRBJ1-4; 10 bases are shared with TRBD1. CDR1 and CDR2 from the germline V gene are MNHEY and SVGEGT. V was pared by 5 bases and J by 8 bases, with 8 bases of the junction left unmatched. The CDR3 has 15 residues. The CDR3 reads CASSPRDRGSEKLFF. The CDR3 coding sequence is TGTGCCAGCAGTCCACGGGACAGGGGAAGCGAAAAACTGTTTTTT.

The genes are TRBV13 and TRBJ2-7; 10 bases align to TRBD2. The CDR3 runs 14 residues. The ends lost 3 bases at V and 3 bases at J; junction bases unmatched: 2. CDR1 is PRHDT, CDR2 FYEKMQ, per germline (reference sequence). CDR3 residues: CASSLGTSVYEQYF. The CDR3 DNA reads TGTGCCAGCAGCTTGGGGACTAGCGTCTACGAGCAGTACTTC.

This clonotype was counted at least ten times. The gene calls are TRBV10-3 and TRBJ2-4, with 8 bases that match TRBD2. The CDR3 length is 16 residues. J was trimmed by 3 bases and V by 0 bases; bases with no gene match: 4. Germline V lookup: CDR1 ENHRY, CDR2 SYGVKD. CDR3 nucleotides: TGTGCCATCAGTGAGTCCGGGGGGGCCGGCAAAAACATTCAGTACTTC. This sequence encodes CAISESGGAGKNIQYF.

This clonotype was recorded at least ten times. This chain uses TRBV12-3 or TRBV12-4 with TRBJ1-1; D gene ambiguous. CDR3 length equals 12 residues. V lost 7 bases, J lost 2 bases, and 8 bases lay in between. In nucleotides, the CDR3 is TGTGCCAGCAACAACCTAAACACTGAAGCTTTCTTT. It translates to CASNNLNTEAFF.

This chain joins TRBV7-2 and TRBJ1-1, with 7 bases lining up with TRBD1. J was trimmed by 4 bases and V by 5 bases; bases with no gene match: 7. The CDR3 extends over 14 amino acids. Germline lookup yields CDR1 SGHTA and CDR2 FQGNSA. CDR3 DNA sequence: TGTGCCAGCAGCCGCGACAGGGTGAGCACTGAAGCTTTCTTT. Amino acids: CASSRDRVSTEAFF.

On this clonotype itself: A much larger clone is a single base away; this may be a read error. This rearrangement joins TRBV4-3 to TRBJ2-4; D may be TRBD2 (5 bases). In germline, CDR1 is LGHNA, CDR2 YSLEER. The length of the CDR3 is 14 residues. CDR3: CASSHGLAKNTQYF. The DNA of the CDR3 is TGCGCCAGCAGCCACGGGCTAGCCAAAAACACTCAGTACTTC.

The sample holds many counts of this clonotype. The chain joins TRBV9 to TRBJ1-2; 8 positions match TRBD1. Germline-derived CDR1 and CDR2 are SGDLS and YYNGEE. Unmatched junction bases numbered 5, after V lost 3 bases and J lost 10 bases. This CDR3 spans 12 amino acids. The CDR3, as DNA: TGTGCCAGCAGCGGGAGACAGGGGCCCTACACCTTC. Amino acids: CASSGRQGPYTF.

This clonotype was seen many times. CDR3 region: CASSPSAAGAYGYTF. Here the CDR3 DNA reads TGTGCCAGCAGCCCCTCAGCTGCAGGGGCCTATGGCTACACCTTC. The chain has TRBV7-2 and TRBJ1-2; D possibly corresponds to TRBD1 (6 bases). Trimming stripped 5 bases from V and 4 bases from J, with 17 bases between. Germline V gene sequence: CDR1 SGHTA, CDR2 FQGNSA. The CDR3 totals 15 residues.

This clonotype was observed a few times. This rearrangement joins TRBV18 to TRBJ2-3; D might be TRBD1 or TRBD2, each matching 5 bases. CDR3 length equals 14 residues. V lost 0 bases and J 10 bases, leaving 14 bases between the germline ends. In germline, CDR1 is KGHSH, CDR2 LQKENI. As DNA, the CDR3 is TGTGCCAGCTCACCACCCTCGGGGCTAGAAGCGCAGTATTTT. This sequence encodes CASSPPSGLEAQYF. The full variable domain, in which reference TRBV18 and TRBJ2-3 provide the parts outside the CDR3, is NAGVMQNPRHLVRRRGQEARLRCSPMKGHSHVYWYRQLPEEGLKFMVYLQKENIIDESGMPKERFSAEFPKEGPSILRIQQVVRGDSAAYFCASSPPSGLEAQYFGPGTRLTVL.

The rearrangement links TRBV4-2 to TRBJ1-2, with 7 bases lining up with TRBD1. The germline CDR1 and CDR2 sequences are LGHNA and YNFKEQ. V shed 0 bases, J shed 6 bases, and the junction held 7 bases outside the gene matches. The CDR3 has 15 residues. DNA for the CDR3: TGTGCCAGCAGCCAAGATTTGGGAGGGGGCCATGGCTACACCTTC. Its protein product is CASSQDLGGGHGYTF.

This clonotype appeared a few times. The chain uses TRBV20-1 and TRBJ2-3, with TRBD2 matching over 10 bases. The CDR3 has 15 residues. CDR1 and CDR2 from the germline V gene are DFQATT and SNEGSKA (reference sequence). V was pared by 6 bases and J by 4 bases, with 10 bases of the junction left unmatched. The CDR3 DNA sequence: TGCAGTGCACGACTAGCGGGTCGGGGAGCAGATACGCAGTATTTT. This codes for CSARLAGRGADTQYF.

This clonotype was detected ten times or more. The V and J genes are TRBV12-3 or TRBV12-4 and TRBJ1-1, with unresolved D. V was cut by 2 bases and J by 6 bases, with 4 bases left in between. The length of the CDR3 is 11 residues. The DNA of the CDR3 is TGTGCCAGCAGTTTATTCGCTGAAGCTTTCTTT. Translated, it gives CASSLFAEAFF.

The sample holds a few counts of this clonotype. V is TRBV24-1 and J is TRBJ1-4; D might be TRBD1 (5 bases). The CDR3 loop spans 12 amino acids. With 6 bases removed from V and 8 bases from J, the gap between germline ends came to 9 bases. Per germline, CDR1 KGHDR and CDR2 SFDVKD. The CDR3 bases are TGTGCCACCAGTCCTAGGGGAGAAAAACTGTTTTTT. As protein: CATSPRGEKLFF.

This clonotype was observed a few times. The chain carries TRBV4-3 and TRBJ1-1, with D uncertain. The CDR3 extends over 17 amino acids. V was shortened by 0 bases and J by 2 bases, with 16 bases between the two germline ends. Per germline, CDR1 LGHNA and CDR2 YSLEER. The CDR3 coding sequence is TGCGCCAGCAGCCAAGATAGGGCCGGGCTAGTAAACACTGAAGCTTTCTTT. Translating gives CASSQDRAGLVNTEAFF.

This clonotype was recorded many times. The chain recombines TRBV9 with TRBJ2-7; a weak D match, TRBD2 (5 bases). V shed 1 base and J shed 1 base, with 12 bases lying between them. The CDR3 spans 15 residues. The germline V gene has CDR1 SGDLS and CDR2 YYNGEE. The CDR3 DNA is TGTGCCAGCAGCGTATTCGGAGGAGCATCCTACGAGCAGTACTTC. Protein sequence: CASSVFGGASYEQYF.

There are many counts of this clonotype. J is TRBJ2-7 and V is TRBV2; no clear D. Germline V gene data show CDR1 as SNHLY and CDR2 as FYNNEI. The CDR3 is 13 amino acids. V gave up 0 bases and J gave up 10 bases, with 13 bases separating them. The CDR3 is CASSEAVPELQYF. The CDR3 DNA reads TGTGCCAGCAGTGAAGCAGTGCCAGAACTTCAGTACTTC.

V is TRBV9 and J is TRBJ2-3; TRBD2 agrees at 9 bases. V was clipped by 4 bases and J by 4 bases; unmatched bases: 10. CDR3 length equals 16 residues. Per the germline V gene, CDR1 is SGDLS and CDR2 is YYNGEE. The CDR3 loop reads CASSSAGGGYSDTQYF. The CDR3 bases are TGTGCCAGCAGCTCGGCGGGAGGGGGTTACTCAGATACGCAGTATTTT.

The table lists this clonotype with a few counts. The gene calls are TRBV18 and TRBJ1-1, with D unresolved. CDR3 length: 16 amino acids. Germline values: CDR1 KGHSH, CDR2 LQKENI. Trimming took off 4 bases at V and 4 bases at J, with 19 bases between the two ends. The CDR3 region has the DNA TGTGCCAGCTCACGGGAGACCCCGTCCCCCGGCACTGAAGCTTTCTTT. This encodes CASSRETPSPGTEAFF.